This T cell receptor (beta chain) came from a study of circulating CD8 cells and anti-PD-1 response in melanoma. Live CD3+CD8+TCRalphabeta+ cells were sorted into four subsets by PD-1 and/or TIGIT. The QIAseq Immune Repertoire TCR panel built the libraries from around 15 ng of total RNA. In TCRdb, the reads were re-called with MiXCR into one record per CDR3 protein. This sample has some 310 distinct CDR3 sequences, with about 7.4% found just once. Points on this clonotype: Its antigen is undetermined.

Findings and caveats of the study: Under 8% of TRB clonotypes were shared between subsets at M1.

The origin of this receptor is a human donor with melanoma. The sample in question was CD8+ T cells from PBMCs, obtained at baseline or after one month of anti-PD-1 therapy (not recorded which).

In DNA form, the CDR3 reads TGTGCCAGCAGCGTAGAACTAGGTGGATACAATGAGCAGTTCTTC. Translation gives CASSVELGGYNEQFF. The chain combines TRBV9 with TRBJ2-1, with D perhaps matching TRBD2 (5 bases). Per the germline V gene, CDR1 is SGDLS and CDR2 is YYNGEE. The CDR3 extends over 15 amino acids. Trimming removed 0 bases from V and 4 bases from J, with 11 bases in between.